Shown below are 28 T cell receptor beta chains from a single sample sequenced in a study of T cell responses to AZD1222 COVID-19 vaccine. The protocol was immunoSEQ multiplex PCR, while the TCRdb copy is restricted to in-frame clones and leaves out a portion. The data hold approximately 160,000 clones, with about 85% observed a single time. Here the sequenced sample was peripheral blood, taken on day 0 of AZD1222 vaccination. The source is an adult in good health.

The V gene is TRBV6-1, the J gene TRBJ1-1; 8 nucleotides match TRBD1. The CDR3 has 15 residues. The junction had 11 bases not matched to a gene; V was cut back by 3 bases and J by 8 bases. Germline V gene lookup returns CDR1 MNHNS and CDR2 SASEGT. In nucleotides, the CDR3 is TGTGCCAGCAGTGACCCGCCAGGGGGCGAATCAGAAGCTTTCTTT. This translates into CASSDPPGGESEAFF.

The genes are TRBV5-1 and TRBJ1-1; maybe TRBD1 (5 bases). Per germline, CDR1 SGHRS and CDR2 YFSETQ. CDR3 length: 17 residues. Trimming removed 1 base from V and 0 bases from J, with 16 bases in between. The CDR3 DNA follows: TGCGCCAGCAGCTTGTGGGGCGTGGGGAGGATGAACACTGAAGCTTTCTTT. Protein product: CASSLWGVGRMNTEAFF.

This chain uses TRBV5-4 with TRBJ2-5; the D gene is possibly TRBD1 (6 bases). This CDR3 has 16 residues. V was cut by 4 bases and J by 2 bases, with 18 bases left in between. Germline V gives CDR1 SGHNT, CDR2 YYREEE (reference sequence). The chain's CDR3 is CASSPRGGVGQETQYF. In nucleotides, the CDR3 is TGTGCCAGCAGCCCGCGTGGGGGCGTTGGGCAAGAGACCCAGTACTTC.

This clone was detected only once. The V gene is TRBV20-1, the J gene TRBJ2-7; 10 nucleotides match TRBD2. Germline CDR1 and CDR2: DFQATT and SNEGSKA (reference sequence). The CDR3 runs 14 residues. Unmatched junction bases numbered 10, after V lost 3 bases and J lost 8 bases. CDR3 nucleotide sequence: TGCAGTGCTAGTCCGACTAGCGGGCGTTTCCAGCAGTACTTC. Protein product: CSASPTSGRFQQYF.

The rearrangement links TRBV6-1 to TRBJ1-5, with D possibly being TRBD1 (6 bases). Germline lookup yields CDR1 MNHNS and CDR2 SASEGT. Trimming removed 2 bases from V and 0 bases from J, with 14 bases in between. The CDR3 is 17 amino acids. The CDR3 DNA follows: TGTGCCAGCAGTGAACTCAGCAGGGGTGGTAGCAATCAGCCCCAGCATTTT. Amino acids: CASSELSRGGSNQPQHF.

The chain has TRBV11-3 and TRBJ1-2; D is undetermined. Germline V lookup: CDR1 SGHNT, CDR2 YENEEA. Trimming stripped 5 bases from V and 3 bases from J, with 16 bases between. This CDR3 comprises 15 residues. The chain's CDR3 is CASSGMDRYYYGYTF. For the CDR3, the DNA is TGTGCCAGCAGCGGGATGGACCGTTACTACTATGGCTACACCTTC.

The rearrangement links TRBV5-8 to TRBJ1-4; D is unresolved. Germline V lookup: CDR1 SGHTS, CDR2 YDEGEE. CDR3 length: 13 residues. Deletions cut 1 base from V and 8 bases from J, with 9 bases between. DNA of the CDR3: TGTGCCAGCAGCTTGAGGCCTCGGGAAAAACTGTTTTTT. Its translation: CASSLRPREKLFF.

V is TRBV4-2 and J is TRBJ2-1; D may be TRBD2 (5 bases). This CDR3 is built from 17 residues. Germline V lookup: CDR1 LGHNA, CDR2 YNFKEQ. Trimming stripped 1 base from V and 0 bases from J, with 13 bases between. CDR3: CASSQVVSASSYNEQFF. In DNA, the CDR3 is TGTGCCAGCAGCCAAGTGGTTAGCGCAAGCTCCTACAATGAGCAGTTCTTC.

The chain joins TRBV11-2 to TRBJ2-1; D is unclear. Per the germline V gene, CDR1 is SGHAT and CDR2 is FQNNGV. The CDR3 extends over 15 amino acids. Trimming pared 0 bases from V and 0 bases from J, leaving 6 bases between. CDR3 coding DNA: TGTGCCAGCAGCTTAGACAGGCTCTCCTACAATGAGCAGTTCTTC. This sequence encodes CASSLDRLSYNEQFF.

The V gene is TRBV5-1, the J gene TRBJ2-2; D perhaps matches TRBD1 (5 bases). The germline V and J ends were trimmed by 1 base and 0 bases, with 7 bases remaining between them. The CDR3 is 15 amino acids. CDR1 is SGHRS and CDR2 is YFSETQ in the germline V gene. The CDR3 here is CASSLMGPNTGELFF. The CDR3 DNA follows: TGCGCCAGCAGCTTGATGGGGCCGAACACCGGGGAGCTGTTTTTT.

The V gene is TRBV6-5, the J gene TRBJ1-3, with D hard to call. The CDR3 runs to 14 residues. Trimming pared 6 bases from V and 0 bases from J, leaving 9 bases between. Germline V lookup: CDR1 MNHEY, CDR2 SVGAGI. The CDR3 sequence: CASSARFSGNTIYF. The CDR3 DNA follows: TGTGCCAGCAGCGCCAGGTTCTCTGGAAACACCATATATTTT.

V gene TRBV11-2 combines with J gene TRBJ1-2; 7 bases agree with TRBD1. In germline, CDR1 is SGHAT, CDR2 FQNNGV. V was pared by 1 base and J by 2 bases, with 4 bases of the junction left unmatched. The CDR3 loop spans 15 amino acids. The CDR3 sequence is CASSLVQGINYGYTF. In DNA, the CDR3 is TGTGCCAGCAGCTTAGTACAGGGGATAAACTATGGCTACACCTTC.

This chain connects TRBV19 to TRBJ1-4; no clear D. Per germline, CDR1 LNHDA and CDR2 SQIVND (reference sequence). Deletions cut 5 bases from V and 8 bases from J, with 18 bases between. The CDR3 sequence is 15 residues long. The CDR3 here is CASSRGGGQSEKLFF. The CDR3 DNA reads TGTGCCAGTAGTCGGGGTGGAGGTCAGTCAGAAAAACTGTTTTTT.

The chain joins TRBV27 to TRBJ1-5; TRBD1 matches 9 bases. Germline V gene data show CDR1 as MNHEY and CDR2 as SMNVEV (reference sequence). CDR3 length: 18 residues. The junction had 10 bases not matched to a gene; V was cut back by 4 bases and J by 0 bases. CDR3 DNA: TGTGCCAGCAGTTATCGGGGACAGGGTCAAATTAGCAATCAGCCCCAGCATTTT. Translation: CASSYRGQGQISNQPQHF.

DNA for the CDR3: TGTGCCAGCAGCCGGCAGGGGTTGAACACTGAAGCTTTCTTT. Protein sequence: CASSRQGLNTEAFF. V usage is TRBV7-2 and J usage is TRBJ1-1; D might be TRBD1 (6 bases). Trimming left V 5 bases short and J 0 bases short, with 10 bases between. Germline CDR1 reads SGHTA; CDR2 reads FQGNSA. The CDR3 runs 14 residues. The full variable domain, with the rest looked up from reference TRBV7-2 and TRBJ1-1, is GAGVSQSPSNKVTEKGKDVELRCDPISGHTALYWYRQSLGQGLEFLIYFQGNSAPDKSGLPSDRFSAERTGGSVSTLTIQRTQQEDSAVYLCASSRQGLNTEAFFGQGTRLTVV.

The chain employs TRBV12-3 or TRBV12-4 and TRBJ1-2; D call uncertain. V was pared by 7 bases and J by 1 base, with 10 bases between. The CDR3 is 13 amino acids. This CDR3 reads CASTQGGNYGYTF. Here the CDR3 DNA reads TGTGCCAGCACCCAAGGTGGTAACTATGGCTACACCTTC.

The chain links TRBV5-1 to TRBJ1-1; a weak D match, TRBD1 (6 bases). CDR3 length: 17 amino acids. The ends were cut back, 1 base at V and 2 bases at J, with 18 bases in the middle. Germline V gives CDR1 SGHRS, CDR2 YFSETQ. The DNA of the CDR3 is TGCGCCAGCAGCTTGTTAAATACGGGGGCATCCAACACTGAAGCTTTCTTT. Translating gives CASSLLNTGASNTEAFF.

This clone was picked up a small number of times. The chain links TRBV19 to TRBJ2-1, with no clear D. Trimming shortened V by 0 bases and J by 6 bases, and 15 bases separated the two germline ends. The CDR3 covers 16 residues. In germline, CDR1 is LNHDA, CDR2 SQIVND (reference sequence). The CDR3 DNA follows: TGTGCCAGTAGTATAGAAGCAGGAGATAACCCCAATGAGCAGTTCTTC. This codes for CASSIEAGDNPNEQFF.

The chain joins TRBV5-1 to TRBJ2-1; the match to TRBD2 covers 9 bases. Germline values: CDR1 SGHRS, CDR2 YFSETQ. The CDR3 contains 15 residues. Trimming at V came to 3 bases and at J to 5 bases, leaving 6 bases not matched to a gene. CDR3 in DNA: TGCGCCAGCAGCTCCCAGCGGGAGGTAAACAATGAGCAGTTCTTC. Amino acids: CASSSQREVNNEQFF.

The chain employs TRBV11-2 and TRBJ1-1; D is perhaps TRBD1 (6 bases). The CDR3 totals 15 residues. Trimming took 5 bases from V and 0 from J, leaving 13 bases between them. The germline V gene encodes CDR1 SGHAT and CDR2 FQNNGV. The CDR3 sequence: CASSERQDMNTEAFF. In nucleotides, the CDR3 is TGTGCCAGCAGCGAGCGACAGGATATGAACACTGAAGCTTTCTTT.

The CDR3 sequence is CASAQGNTEAFF. CDR3 DNA sequence: TGTGCCAGTGCACAGGGAAACACTGAAGCTTTCTTT. The V and J genes are TRBV28 and TRBJ1-1, with D maybe TRBD1 (6 bases). The germline CDR1 and CDR2 sequences are MDHEN and SYDVKM. V was pared by 9 bases and J by 2 bases, with 10 bases between. The CDR3 is 12 residues long. Drawing the rest from reference TRBV28 and TRBJ1-1, the complete variable domain is DVKVTQSSRYLVKRTGEKVFLECVQDMDHENMFWYRQDPGLGLRLIYFSYDVKMKEKGDIPEGYSVSREKKERFSLILESASTNQTSMYLCASAQGNTEAFFGQGTRLTVV.

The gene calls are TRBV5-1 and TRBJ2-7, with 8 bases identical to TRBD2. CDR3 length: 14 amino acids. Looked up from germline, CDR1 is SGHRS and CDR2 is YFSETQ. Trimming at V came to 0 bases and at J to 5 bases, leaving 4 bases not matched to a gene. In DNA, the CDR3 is TGCGCCAGCAGCTTGGTAGCGGGAAGGGACGAGCAGTACTTC. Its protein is CASSLVAGRDEQYF.

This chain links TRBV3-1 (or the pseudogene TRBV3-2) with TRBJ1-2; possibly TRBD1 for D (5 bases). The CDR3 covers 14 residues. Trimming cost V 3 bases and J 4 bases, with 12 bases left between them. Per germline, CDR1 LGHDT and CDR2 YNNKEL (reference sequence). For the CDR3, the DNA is TGTGCCAGCAGCCAGAGGCAGGGCCCCTATGGCTACACCTTC. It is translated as CASSQRQGPYGYTF.

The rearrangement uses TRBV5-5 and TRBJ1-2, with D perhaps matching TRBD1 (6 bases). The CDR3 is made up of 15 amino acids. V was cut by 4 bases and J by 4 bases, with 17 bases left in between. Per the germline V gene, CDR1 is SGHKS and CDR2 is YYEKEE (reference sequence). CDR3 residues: CASSPESTGPYGYTF. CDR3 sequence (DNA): TGTGCCAGCAGCCCTGAATCGACAGGCCCCTATGGCTACACCTTC. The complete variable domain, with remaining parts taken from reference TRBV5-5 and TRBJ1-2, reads DAGVTQSPTHLIKTRGQQVTLRCSPISGHKSVSWYQQVLGQGPQFIFQYYEKEERGRGNFPDRFSARQFPNYSSELNVNALLLGDSALYLCASSPESTGPYGYTFGSGTRLTVV.

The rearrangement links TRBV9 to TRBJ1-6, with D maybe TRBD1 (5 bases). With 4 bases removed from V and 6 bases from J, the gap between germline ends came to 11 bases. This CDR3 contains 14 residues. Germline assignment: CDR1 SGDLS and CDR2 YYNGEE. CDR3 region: CASSTRQINSPLHF. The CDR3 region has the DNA TGTGCCAGCAGCACCCGACAGATTAATTCACCCCTCCACTTT. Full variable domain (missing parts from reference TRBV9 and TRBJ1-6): DSGVTQTPKHLITATGQRVTLRCSPRSGDLSVYWYQQSLDQGLQFLIQYYNGEERAKGNILERFSAQQFPDLHSELNLSSLELGDSALYFCASSTRQINSPLHFGNGTRLTVT.

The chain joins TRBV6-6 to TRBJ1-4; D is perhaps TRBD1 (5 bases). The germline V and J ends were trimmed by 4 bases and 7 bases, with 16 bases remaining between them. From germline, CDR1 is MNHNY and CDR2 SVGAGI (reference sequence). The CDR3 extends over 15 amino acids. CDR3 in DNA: TGTGCCAGCAGTTCCGGGGGGACGGTGGGTGAAAAACTGTTTTTT. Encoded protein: CASSSGGTVGEKLFF.

The CDR3 here is CASSDGTGTRYTEAFF. For the CDR3, the DNA is TGTGCCAGCAGTGACGGGACAGGGACTAGGTACACTGAAGCTTTCTTT. The chain has TRBV27 and TRBJ1-1, with 9 bases lining up with TRBD1. The CDR3 extends over 16 amino acids. Germline values: CDR1 MNHEY, CDR2 SMNVEV (reference sequence). Losses at the gene ends were 5 bases for V and 3 bases for J; bases not matched to a gene: 10.

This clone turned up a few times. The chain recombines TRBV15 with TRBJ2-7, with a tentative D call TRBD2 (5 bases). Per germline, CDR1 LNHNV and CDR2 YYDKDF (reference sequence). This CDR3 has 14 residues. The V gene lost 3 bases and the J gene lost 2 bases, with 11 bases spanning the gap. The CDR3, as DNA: TGTGCCACCAGCAGTGGTTGGGGAGCCTACGAGCAGTACTTC. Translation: CATSSGWGAYEQYF.